The 28 T cell receptor beta chains reported below all come from one sample, sequenced in a study of human T cells and chemical hapten exposure. Regarding time point: patch test 2, 6 weeks after DPC sensitization. Treatment defined: therapeutic diphenylcyclopropenone sensitization with weekly scalp DPC. TCRdb recomputed calls from the RACE reads with MiXCR, one row per CDR3 protein. The table includes 25,000 to 30,000 distinct CDR3 sequences, approximately 10% detected once. Sequenced material: whole blood, taken in connection with sensitization to the hapten diphenylcyclopropenone (DPC). These receptors came from a man aged 30 to 39 with alopecia areata. Some clones in this sample may be carry-over from other donors' samples.

This clonotype was counted ten times or more. CDR3 sequence (DNA): TGTGCCAGCTCACCGCAACAAGGAGAGACCCAGTACTTC. This codes for CASSPQQGETQYF. J is TRBJ2-5 and V is TRBV18; no clear D. There are 13 residues in the CDR3. In germline, CDR1 is KGHSH, CDR2 LQKENI. The V end was cut by 3 bases, the J end by 4 bases, with 9 bases between.

This clonotype was observed a handful of times. The chain has TRBV5-1 and TRBJ1-5; possibly TRBD1 for D (6 bases). V lost 0 bases and J 7 bases, leaving 11 bases between the germline ends. Germline CDR1 is SGHRS and CDR2 is YFSETQ. The CDR3 is 14 residues long. Written as DNA, the CDR3 is TGCGCCAGCAGCTTGGAAGGGGGACGGCAGCCCCAGCATTTT. Amino acid sequence: CASSLEGGRQPQHF.

In this sample, this clonotype turned up many times. The V gene is TRBV7-2, the J gene TRBJ2-3; D is possibly TRBD1 (5 bases). The CDR3 sequence is 14 residues long. CDR1 and CDR2 (germline): SGHTA, FQGNSA. V was clipped by 5 bases and J by 1 base, with 10 bases between them. CDR3: CASSLLTGTDTQYF. CDR3 coding DNA: TGTGCCAGCAGCCTACTGACAGGCACAGATACGCAGTATTTT.

Ten or more counts support this clonotype. The rearrangement joins TRBV6-2 or TRBV6-3 to TRBJ1-2; weak D call: TRBD1 (6 bases). The CDR3 covers 14 residues. Germline lookup yields CDR1 MNHEY and CDR2 SVGEGT. The germline V and J ends were trimmed by 10 bases and 2 bases, with 17 bases remaining between them. CDR3 region: CATQPATGNYGYTF. Written as DNA, the CDR3 is TGTGCCACACAACCGGCAACAGGGAACTATGGCTACACCTTC.

This clonotype was recorded at least ten times. The chain is built from TRBV21-1 and TRBJ1-5. TRBV21-1 corresponds to a pseudogene. This CDR3 comprises 16 residues. CDR3 DNA sequence: TGTGCCAGCAGCAAATTCTACAGAGGTAGCAATCAGCCCCAGCATTTT. This gives the protein CASSKFYRGSNQPQHF.

This clonotype was seen more than once but under ten times. The chain carries TRBV20-1 and TRBJ2-7; TRBD1 aligns across 7 bases. This CDR3 is 14 amino acids long. CDR1 DFQATT and CDR2 SNEGSKA come from the germline V gene (reference sequence). After removal of 0 bases from V and 5 bases from J, the junction contained 7 bases not matched to a gene. The CDR3 is CSAREGTGVNEQYF. CDR3 in DNA: TGCAGTGCTAGAGAGGGAACAGGGGTAAACGAGCAGTACTTC.

This clonotype has a handful of counts. This chain connects TRBV7-9 to TRBJ1-4; unclear D gene. V was trimmed by 1 base and J by 1 base, leaving 7 bases between them. Germline CDR1 SEHNR, CDR2 FQNEAQ (reference sequence). This CDR3 is 15 amino acids long. DNA for the CDR3: TGTGCCAGCAGCTTAGATAGAGAAACTAATGAAAAACTGTTTTTT. Translated, it gives CASSLDRETNEKLFF.

The chain is built from TRBV20-1 and TRBJ2-7, with 7 bases aligning to TRBD2. The trim removed 6 bases at V and 4 bases at J, leaving 3 bases unmatched. CDR1 and CDR2 (germline): DFQATT, SNEGSKA (reference sequence). This CDR3 spans 11 amino acids. This CDR3 is CSAAGEYEQYF. As DNA, the CDR3 is TGCAGTGCCGCGGGAGAGTACGAGCAGTACTTC.

This clonotype came up many times. The chain couples TRBV11-2 to TRBJ1-6; no definite D call. V lost 4 bases and J 16 bases, leaving 11 bases between the germline ends. Germline V gene sequence: CDR1 SGHAT, CDR2 FQNNGV. This CDR3 region has 11 residues. CDR3 amino acids: CASSSASVLHF. CDR3 in DNA: TGTGCCAGCAGCTCTGCTAGCGTTCTCCACTTT. The full variable domain, its missing parts supplied by reference TRBV11-2 and TRBJ1-6, is EAGVAQSPRYKIIEKRQSVAFWCNPISGHATLYWYQQILGQGPKLLIQFQNNGVVDDSQLPKDRFSAERLKGVDSTLKIQPAKLEDSAVYLCASSSASVLHFGNGTRLTVT.

The sample holds many counts of this clonotype. The chain has TRBV12-3 or TRBV12-4 and TRBJ1-2, with D hard to call. The CDR3 totals 14 residues. The V gene lost 6 bases and the J gene lost 2 bases, with 13 bases spanning the gap. CDR3 coding DNA: TGTGCCAGCAGCCCGGACGGGATGAACTATGGCTACACCTTC. This translates into CASSPDGMNYGYTF.

The chain joins TRBV4-2 to TRBJ2-7, with TRBD1 matching over 10 bases. Germline CDR1 LGHNA, CDR2 YNFKEQ. The CDR3 spans 15 residues. Germline trimming cut 1 base from V and 6 bases from J; bases unmatched to any gene: 6. The CDR3 DNA is TGTGCCAGCAGCCAAGCTCGAGGGACAGGGGCCGAGCAGTACTTC. As protein: CASSQARGTGAEQYF.

In its sample, this clonotype was seen many times. The V and J genes are TRBV7-6 and TRBJ1-1, with 7 positions matching TRBD1. V trimming: 9 bases; J trimming: 0 bases; junction bases outside the gene matches: 7. The CDR3 loop spans 14 amino acids. Per germline, CDR1 SGHVS and CDR2 FNYEAQ. CDR3 sequence reads: CASSMGQMNTEAFF. The CDR3, as DNA: TGTGCCAGTTCGATGGGACAGATGAACACTGAAGCTTTCTTT. Drawing the rest from reference TRBV7-6 and TRBJ1-1, the complete variable domain is GAGVSQSPRYKVTKRGQDVALRCDPISGHVSLYWYRQALGQGPEFLTYFNYEAQQDKSGLPNDRFSAERPEGSISTLTIQRTEQRDSAMYRCASSMGQMNTEAFFGQGTRLTVV.

This clonotype was counted at least ten times. The J gene is TRBJ1-5, the V gene TRBV2; 7 bases line up with TRBD1. Trimming took 7 bases from V and 4 from J; bases not matched to a gene: 4. CDR3 length: 13 residues. CDR1 SNHLY and CDR2 FYNNEI come from the germline V gene. The CDR3 loop is CASTRQGNQPQHF. CDR3 nucleotide sequence: TGTGCCAGCACTCGACAGGGAAATCAGCCCCAGCATTTT.

This clonotype was recorded at least ten times. The V and J genes are TRBV12-3 or TRBV12-4 and TRBJ2-5; TRBD2 matches 13 bases. J lost 0 bases, V lost 5 bases, and 9 bases had no gene match. The length of the CDR3 is 18 residues. The chain's CDR3 is CASSPGLAGNEYQETQYF. Written as DNA, the CDR3 is TGTGCCAGCAGTCCGGGACTAGCGGGAAACGAGTACCAAGAGACCCAGTACTTC.

This clonotype was seen a few times. CDR3 residues: CASSSSQGINEKLFF. The CDR3 DNA reads as TGTGCCAGCAGCTCAAGTCAGGGGATAAATGAAAAACTGTTTTTT. The chain recombines TRBV5-5 with TRBJ1-4; D possibly corresponds to TRBD1 (6 bases). The CDR3 consists of 15 residues. V was pared by 3 bases and J by 5 bases, with 14 bases between. Germline CDR1 and CDR2: SGHKS and YYEKEE (reference sequence).

This clonotype occurred many times. The chain links TRBV14 to TRBJ2-5, with D uncertain. Germline CDR1 is SGHDN and CDR2 is FVKESK. The V end was cut by 0 bases, the J end by 9 bases, with 11 bases between. This CDR3 spans 13 amino acids. The CDR3 DNA reads TGTGCCAGCAGCCAAGATCCACGGGTACCCCAGTACTTC. Protein: CASSQDPRVPQYF.

This clonotype was observed at least ten times. The V gene is TRBV12-3 or TRBV12-4, the J gene TRBJ2-5; maybe TRBD2 (6 bases). The CDR3 is made up of 15 amino acids. The germline V and J ends were trimmed by 6 bases and 1 base, with 15 bases remaining between them. The CDR3 reads CASSPRAGPQETQYF. The CDR3 DNA reads as TGTGCCAGCAGCCCCCGCGCGGGGCCCCAAGAGACCCAGTACTTC.

The rearrangement links TRBV29-1 to TRBJ1-1; a possible D gene is TRBD1 (5 bases). Per germline, CDR1 SQVTM and CDR2 ANQGSEA. V was clipped by 2 bases and J by 10 bases, with 14 bases between them. The CDR3 covers 12 residues. CDR3 sequence: CSVEQDSGGAFF. The DNA of the CDR3 is TGCAGCGTTGAACAGGATAGCGGGGGAGCTTTCTTT.

By frequency in the sample, this clonotype is medium-sized (0.01 to 0.1%). V usage is TRBV7-2 and J usage is TRBJ2-5; D perhaps matches TRBD1 (6 bases). The V gene lost 5 bases and the J gene lost 4 bases, with 14 bases spanning the gap. The CDR3 is 14 residues long. The germline V gene has CDR1 SGHTA and CDR2 FQGNSA. As DNA, the CDR3 is TGTGCCAGCAGCCCCCGGAAAGGGGGAGAGACCCAGTACTTC. Translating gives CASSPRKGGETQYF.

The CDR3 nucleotides read TGTGCCAGCAGCCAAAGTGGGGGCAACTACAATGAGCAGTTCTTC. It codes for CASSQSGGNYNEQFF. The J gene is TRBJ2-1, the V gene TRBV4-2, with D tentatively TRBD1 (6 bases). Trimming pared 2 bases from V and 3 bases from J, leaving 11 bases between. CDR3 length equals 15 residues. From germline, CDR1 is LGHNA and CDR2 YNFKEQ.

The genes are TRBV6-6 and TRBJ1-3; 7 bases fit TRBD1. The CDR3 extends over 14 amino acids. Germline CDR1 MNHNY, CDR2 SVGAGI (reference sequence). V shed 4 bases and J 4 bases; nucleotides not matched to a gene: 4. DNA of the CDR3: TGTGCCAGCAGTTCTACAGGGGTCGGAAACACCATATATTTT. Translation gives CASSSTGVGNTIYF.

This rearrangement joins TRBV7-9 to TRBJ2-1; D call uncertain. This CDR3 comprises 12 residues. CDR1 and CDR2 (germline): SEHNR, FQNEAQ (reference sequence). V was clipped by 2 bases and J by 8 bases, with 7 bases between them. CDR3 residues: CASSLLLHEQFF. The DNA for the CDR3 is TGTGCCAGCAGCTTACTTTTGCATGAGCAGTTCTTC.

This clonotype was observed many times. This chain joins TRBV9 and TRBJ2-3; D is ambiguous. The CDR3 covers 15 residues. V lost 4 bases and J 3 bases, leaving 15 bases between the germline ends. Looked up from germline, CDR1 is SGDLS and CDR2 is YYNGEE. The CDR3 DNA is TGTGCCAGCAGCAAAGACGGTGATGGGACAGATACGCAGTATTTT. The encoded protein is CASSKDGDGTDTQYF.

This clonotype has only a few counts. This chain joins TRBV6-5 and TRBJ1-1; D is perhaps TRBD1 (5 bases). V was clipped by 6 bases and J by 4 bases, with 12 bases between them. The CDR3 contains 13 residues. Germline CDR1 MNHEY, CDR2 SVGAGI. CDR3 sequence (DNA): TGTGCCAGCAGCCGGGGCCAAACCACTGAAGCTTTCTTT. It is translated as CASSRGQTTEAFF.

The chain carries TRBV4-3 and TRBJ2-3, with TRBD2 matching 7 bases. After removal of 0 bases from V and 0 bases from J, the junction contained 6 bases not matched to a gene. Germline assignment: CDR1 LGHNA and CDR2 YSLEER. The CDR3 is made up of 17 amino acids. The DNA of the CDR3 is TGCGCCAGCAGCCAAGATAGCCTAGCGGCTAGCACAGATACGCAGTATTTT. Its translation: CASSQDSLAASTDTQYF.

This clonotype has more than one count but fewer than ten. At one end, the junction sequence differs from germline, possibly due to a read error. The chain carries TRBV12-3 or TRBV12-4 and TRBJ2-3; 11 nucleotides match TRBD2. The CDR3 totals 15 residues. The CDR3 bases are TGTGCCAGCAGTGTAGCGGGAGGGAGCACAGATACGCAGTATTTT. Residues: CASSVAGGSTDTQYF.

This clonotype was picked up many times. The chain employs TRBV6-2 or TRBV6-3 and TRBJ1-6; D not resolved. CDR1 is MNHEY, CDR2 SVGEGT, per germline. This CDR3 has 16 residues. Trimming pared 6 bases from V and 0 bases from J, leaving 12 bases between. The CDR3 is CASRGRRSSYNSPLHF. Written as DNA, the CDR3 is TGTGCCAGCAGAGGACGGAGGAGCTCCTATAATTCACCCCTCCACTTT.

This clonotype was seen at least ten times. This chain connects TRBV7-2 to TRBJ2-3; D ambiguous. The V gene's germline CDR1 is SGHTA and CDR2 FQGNSA. This CDR3 is built from 16 residues. V shed 1 base and J shed 3 bases, with 14 bases lying between them. CDR3 sequence (DNA): TGTGCCAGCAGCTTAGATCGGCTAATCCTAACAGATACGCAGTATTTT. It is translated as CASSLDRLILTDTQYF.